These T cell receptor beta chains were read from a single sample in a study of shared clonotypes between healthy human individuals. The protocol was immunoSEQ multiplex PCR, while the TCRdb copy is restricted to in-frame clones and leaves out a portion. The table has some 2,000,000 clones, roughly 95% seen once. Sequences were obtained from naive CD4+ T cells sorted from blood. Receptors were obtained from a man aged 18 to 35 in good health. CDR3s include the opening cysteine and the closing phenylalanine or tryptophan. A D gene is named only where the DNA matches it firmly.

j_call d_call v_call cdr3_nt cdr3_aa
TRBJ2-7 NA TRBV10-3 TGTGCCATCAGTGAGGGGCCAATTACCTACGAGCAGTACTTC CAISEGPITYEQYF
TRBJ1-6 NA TRBV6-5 TGTGCCAGCAGCTCCGGGGGTGTTCATTCACCCCTCCACTTT CASSSGGVHSPLHF
TRBJ1-4 NA TRBV5-1 TGCGCCAGCAGCTTGGCCGGACGGGATTCTGAAAAACTGTTTTTT CASSLAGRDSEKLFF
TRBJ2-7 NA TRBV10-3 TGTGCCATCAGTAACGGGCTGGGCTACGAGCAGTACTTC CAISNGLGYEQYF
TRBJ2-3 NA TRBV2 TGTGCCAGCAGGGTGACGGGGGTCGGGGCAGATACGCAGTATTTT CASRVTGVGADTQYF
TRBJ1-1 TRBD1 TRBV10-3 TGTGCCATCACCGGACAGGTAACTGAAGCTTTCTTT CAITGQVTEAFF
TRBJ1-5 NA TRBV4-3 TGCGCCAGCAGCCAATGGGCCGGGGACAATCAGCCCCAGCATTTT CASSQWAGDNQPQHF
TRBJ1-2 NA TRBV11-2 TGTGCCAGCAGCTTACAGCCTTATAACTATGGCTACACCTTC CASSLQPYNYGYTF
TRBJ1-1 NA TRBV11-2 TGTGCCAGCAGCTTAGCTCTGGGACGGACGAACACTGAAGCTTTCTTT CASSLALGRTNTEAFF
TRBJ2-5 TRBD1 TRBV10-1 TGCGCCAGCAGTGAATCCCAGGGGGCTAGCCGAGAGACCCAGTACTTC CASSESQGASRETQYF
TRBJ2-3 NA TRBV6-1 TGTGCCAGCAGTGAGTCGGGGCCCTCGGATACGCAGTATTTT CASSESGPSDTQYF
TRBJ2-7 TRBD2 TRBV4-1 TGCGCCAGCAGCCAAGTGGGGACTAGCTGGGACGAGCAGTACTTC CASSQVGTSWDEQYF
TRBJ2-3 TRBD1 TRBV19 TGTGCCAGTAGTAACAGGGGGTCCCTCACAGATACGCAGTATTTT CASSNRGSLTDTQYF
TRBJ2-7 TRBD1 TRBV9 TGTGCCAGCAGCGTAGGACAGGGGGCGCTCTACGAGCAGTACTTC CASSVGQGALYEQYF